The rows below give T cell receptor beta chains drawn from one sample of a study of blood T cells in healthy people across ages. From the 5' RACE reads, TCRdb called clonotypes with MiXCR, one entry per CDR3 protein. Of 980,000 or so distinct CDR3 sequences listed, roughly 43% were seen once; the top ten hold 10% to 15%. The sequenced sample consisted of blood. All receptors derive from a man aged 25-45 years in good health. Each CDR3 is given with its conserved first and last residue. The order of the fields is CDR3 protein, CDR3 DNA, D gene, V gene, J gene, clone size. The D gene is left open where the match is weak. Expanded clones get a size class; other rows say once, few or many, or leave the size out.

CAISDKDRSAETQYF,TGTGCCATCAGTGATAAGGATAGGTCTGCGGAGACCCAGTACTTC,-,TRBV10-3,TRBJ2-5,-
CASSQFAGGTEAFF,TGTGCCAGCAGCCAATTTGCCGGGGGCACTGAAGCTTTCTTT,-,TRBV14,TRBJ1-1,few
CASSLEGQDNQPQHF,TGTGCCAGCAGCTTGGAAGGCCAGGATAATCAGCCCCAGCATTTT,-,TRBV5-5,TRBJ1-5,-
CSGGTTPDTQYF,TGCAGCGGCGGGACTACCCCAGATACGCAGTATTTT,TRBD2,TRBV29-1,TRBJ2-3,-
CASSLVAGANTDTQYF,TGTGCCAGCAGCTTAGTTGCGGGGGCGAACACAGATACGCAGTATTTT,-,TRBV7-2,TRBJ2-3,few
CASSQSVNNYGYTF,TGCGCCAGCAGCCAAAGTGTCAATAACTATGGCTACACCTTC,-,TRBV4-1,TRBJ1-2,-
CASSQRGGQAQYF,TGTGCCAGCAGCCAAAGAGGGGGACAAGCGCAGTATTTT,-,TRBV14,TRBJ2-3,-
CASSLGDRAGNEQFF,TGCGCCAGCAGCTTGGGGGACAGGGCTGGCAATGAGCAGTTCTTC,TRBD1,TRBV5-1,TRBJ2-1,few
CASSRSDRPGLNTIYF,TGTGCCAGCAGCCGGTCTGACAGGCCAGGCCTAAACACCATATATTTT,-,TRBV21-1,TRBJ1-3,-
CASAGTDEQYF,TGTGCCAGCGCAGGGACGGATGAGCAGTACTTC,-,TRBV12-3/TRBV12-4,TRBJ2-5,-
CASTDGEIYEQYF,TGTGCCAGCACCGATGGGGAGATCTACGAGCAGTACTTC,-,TRBV5-6,TRBJ2-7,few
CASGGRQETQYF,TGTGCCAGCGGGGGTCGGCAAGAGACCCAGTACTTC,-,TRBV11-3,TRBJ2-5,-
CASSQENRGAYEQYF,TGCGCCAGCAGCCAAGAGAACAGGGGGGCCTACGAGCAGTACTTC,TRBD1,TRBV4-1,TRBJ2-7,-
CASSPRQGPQNTDTQYF,TGTGCCAGCTCACCAAGGCAGGGGCCCCAGAACACAGATACGCAGTATTTT,-,TRBV18,TRBJ2-3,-
CASASGVVDTQYF,TGTGCCAGCGCGTCTGGAGTAGTAGATACGCAGTATTTT,-,TRBV7-9,TRBJ2-3,-
CASSSQRSYNEQFF,TGTGCCAGCAGCTCTCAGCGATCCTACAATGAGCAGTTCTTC,-,TRBV7-9,TRBJ2-1,few
CASSQDGAGAGQETQYF,TGCGCCAGCAGCCAAGATGGGGCGGGAGCGGGCCAAGAGACCCAGTACTTC,TRBD2,TRBV4-1,TRBJ2-5,once
CASSQDVSEKLFF,TGCGCCAGCAGCCAAGACGTTTCGGAAAAACTGTTTTTT,-,TRBV4-3,TRBJ1-4,many